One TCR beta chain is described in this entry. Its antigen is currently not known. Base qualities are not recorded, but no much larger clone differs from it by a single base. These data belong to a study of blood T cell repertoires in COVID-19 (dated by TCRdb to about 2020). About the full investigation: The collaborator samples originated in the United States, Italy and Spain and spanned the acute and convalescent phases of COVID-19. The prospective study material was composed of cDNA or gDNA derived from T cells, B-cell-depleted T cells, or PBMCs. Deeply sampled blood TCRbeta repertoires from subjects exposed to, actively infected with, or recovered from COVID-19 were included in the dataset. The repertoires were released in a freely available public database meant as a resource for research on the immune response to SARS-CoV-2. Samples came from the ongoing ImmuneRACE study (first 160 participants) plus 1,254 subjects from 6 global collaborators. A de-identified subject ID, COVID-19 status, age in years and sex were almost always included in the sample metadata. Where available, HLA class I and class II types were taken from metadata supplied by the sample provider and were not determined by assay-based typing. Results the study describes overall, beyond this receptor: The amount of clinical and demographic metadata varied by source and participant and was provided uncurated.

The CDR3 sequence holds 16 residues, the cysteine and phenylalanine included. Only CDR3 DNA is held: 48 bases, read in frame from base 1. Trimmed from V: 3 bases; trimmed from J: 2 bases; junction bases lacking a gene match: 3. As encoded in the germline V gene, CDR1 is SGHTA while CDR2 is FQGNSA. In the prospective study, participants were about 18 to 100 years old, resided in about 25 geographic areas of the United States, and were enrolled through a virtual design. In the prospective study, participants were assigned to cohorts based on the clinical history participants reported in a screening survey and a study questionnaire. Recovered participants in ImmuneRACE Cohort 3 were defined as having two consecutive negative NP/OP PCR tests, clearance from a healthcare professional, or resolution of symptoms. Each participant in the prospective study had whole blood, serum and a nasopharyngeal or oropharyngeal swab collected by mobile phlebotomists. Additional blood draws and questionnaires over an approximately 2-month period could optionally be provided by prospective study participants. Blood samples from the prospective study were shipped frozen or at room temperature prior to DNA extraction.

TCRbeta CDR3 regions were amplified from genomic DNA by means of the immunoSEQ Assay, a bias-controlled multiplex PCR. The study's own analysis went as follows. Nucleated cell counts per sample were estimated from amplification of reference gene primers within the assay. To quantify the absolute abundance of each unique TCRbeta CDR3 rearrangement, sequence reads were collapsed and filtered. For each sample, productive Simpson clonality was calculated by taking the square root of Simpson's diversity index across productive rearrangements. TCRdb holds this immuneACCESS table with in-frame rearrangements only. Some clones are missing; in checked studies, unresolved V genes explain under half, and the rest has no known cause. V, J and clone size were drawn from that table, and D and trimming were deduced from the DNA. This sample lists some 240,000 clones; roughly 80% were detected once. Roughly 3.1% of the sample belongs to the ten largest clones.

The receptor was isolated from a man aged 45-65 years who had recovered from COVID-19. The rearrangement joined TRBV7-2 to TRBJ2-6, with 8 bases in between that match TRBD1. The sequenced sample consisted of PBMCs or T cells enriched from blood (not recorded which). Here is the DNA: TGTGCCAGCAGCTTTGGACAGGGAGCTGGGGCCAACGTCCTGACTTTC. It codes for CASSFGQGAGANVLTF.